These 13 T cell receptor beta chains were all obtained from the same sample, sequenced in a study of CD8 T cells in ankylosing spondylitis. TCRdb re-derived calls from the 5' RACE reads in MiXCR, one entry per CDR3 protein. Among about 36,000 distinct CDR3 sequences listed, 6% were seen once. The source material was blood, either unsorted or a sorted T cell fraction (not recorded which). These receptors were obtained from a male donor with ankylosing spondylitis or in good health (not recorded which).

In its sample, this clonotype was seen many times. This rearrangement joins TRBV5-1 to TRBJ1-1; D is unresolved. The CDR3 loop spans 14 amino acids. The V gene lost 0 bases and the J gene lost 0 bases, with 6 bases spanning the gap. Per germline, CDR1 SGHRS and CDR2 YFSETQ. The CDR3 DNA reads as TGCGCCAGCAGCTTGGATGGTGTGAACACTGAAGCTTTCTTT. This sequence encodes CASSLDGVNTEAFF. The whole variable domain, remainder taken from reference TRBV5-1 and TRBJ1-1, is KAGVTQTPRYLIKTRGQQVTLSCSPISGHRSVSWYQQTPGQGLQFLFEYFSETQRNKGNFPGRFSGRQFSNSRSEMNVSTLELGDSALYLCASSLDGVNTEAFFGQGTRLTVV.

This clonotype was found many times. The chain joins TRBV20-1 to TRBJ2-7; D unclear. In germline, CDR1 is DFQATT, CDR2 SNEGSKA (reference sequence). This CDR3 has 17 residues. Between the trimmed V and J ends, which lost 0 bases and 3 bases, there was a span of 21 bases. CDR3 protein: CSAREEIGRSSFYEQYF. The CDR3 DNA sequence: TGCAGTGCTAGAGAGGAAATAGGGCGGAGCTCCTTCTACGAGCAGTACTTC.

This clonotype was observed at least ten times. The chain is built from TRBV6-1 and TRBJ2-7, with a weak D call TRBD2 (5 bases). Trimming removed 6 bases at V and 1 base at J, with 16 bases between. This CDR3 region has 15 residues. Per the germline V gene, CDR1 is MNHNS and CDR2 is SASEGT. The CDR3 nucleotides read TGTGCCAGCAGCATTCAGAGGGCGGGTTCCTACGAGCAGTACTTC. Its protein is CASSIQRAGSYEQYF.

In its sample, this clonotype was seen many times. The chain joins TRBV24-1 to TRBJ2-2; D not resolved. V gave up 5 bases and J gave up 6 bases, with 3 bases separating them. This CDR3 comprises 11 residues. Germline V gene lookup returns CDR1 KGHDR and CDR2 SFDVKD. The CDR3 sequence is CATSAAGELFF. CDR3 DNA sequence: TGTGCCACCAGTGCGGCCGGGGAGCTGTTTTTT.

The table lists this clonotype with many counts. J is TRBJ1-2 and V is TRBV7-2; D is unclear. CDR1 and CDR2 from the germline V gene are SGHTA and FQGNSA. This CDR3 region has 13 residues. V lost 3 bases to trimming and J lost 4 bases, with 9 bases between them. The CDR3 here is CASSLLTSYGYTF. CDR3 bases: TGTGCCAGCAGCTTGTTGACTTCCTATGGCTACACCTTC.

At least ten counts were recorded for this clonotype. The chain links TRBV5-1 to TRBJ2-3, with a possible D match to TRBD1 (7 bases). Germline V gene sequence: CDR1 SGHRS, CDR2 YFSETQ. The V end was cut by 4 bases, the J end by 2 bases, with 17 bases between. The length of the CDR3 is 16 residues. DNA for the CDR3: TGCGCCAGCAGCGTTGCGGGGACAGCTTACACAGATACGCAGTATTTT. Protein sequence: CASSVAGTAYTDTQYF.

This clonotype showed up many times. The chain links TRBV20-1 to TRBJ1-2; 7 bases are a match to TRBD1. Germline CDR1 reads DFQATT; CDR2 reads SNEGSKA (reference sequence). The CDR3 length is 14 residues. J gave up 1 base and V 5 bases, and 7 bases lay outside the gene matches. The CDR3, as DNA: TGCAGTGCTGTCCGAGGGACAGTTAACTATGGCTACACCTTC. It yields the protein CSAVRGTVNYGYTF.

This clonotype occurred many times. The chain couples TRBV15 to TRBJ2-5; D is undetermined. The CDR3 length is 15 residues. Germline-derived CDR1 and CDR2 are LNHNV and YYDKDF (reference sequence). Trimming cost V 5 bases and J 2 bases, with 15 bases left between them. DNA of the CDR3: TGTGCCACCAGCTCCCAACCTATGGCGCAAGAGACCCAGTACTTC. Protein sequence: CATSSQPMAQETQYF.

The table lists this clonotype with many counts. The chain couples TRBV4-2 to TRBJ2-7; 7 positions match TRBD2. Per germline, CDR1 LGHNA and CDR2 YNFKEQ. Trimming cost V 2 bases and J 4 bases; bases outside gene matches: 8. CDR3 length: 15 residues. The CDR3 protein is CASSQTVSGIYEQYF. CDR3 DNA: TGTGCCAGCAGCCAAACTGTGAGCGGGATATACGAGCAGTACTTC.

This clonotype was detected ten times or more. The chain has TRBV5-1 and TRBJ1-1, with D hard to call. Trimming shortened V by 6 bases and J by 3 bases, and 12 bases separated the two germline ends. In germline, CDR1 is SGHRS, CDR2 YFSETQ. The CDR3 loop spans 13 amino acids. CDR3 residues: CASMVGGDTEAFF. CDR3 coding DNA: TGCGCCAGCATGGTCGGAGGAGACACTGAAGCTTTCTTT.

This clonotype has a count of ten or more. The chain carries TRBV4-1 and TRBJ2-7; D may be TRBD2 (5 bases). V was trimmed by 3 bases and J by 4 bases, leaving 16 bases between them. This CDR3 is 15 amino acids long. Looked up from germline, CDR1 is MGHRA and CDR2 is YSYEKL. The CDR3 is CASSQLASPAYEQYF. The CDR3 DNA is TGCGCCAGCAGCCAGTTAGCGAGCCCGGCATACGAGCAGTACTTC.

In its sample, this clonotype was seen many times. The J gene is TRBJ1-5, the V gene TRBV7-9, with D uncertain. The CDR3 extends over 14 amino acids. Trimming removed 5 bases at V and 0 bases at J, with 8 bases between. CDR1 SEHNR and CDR2 FQNEAQ come from the germline V gene (reference sequence). The CDR3 sequence is CASSTTSSNQPQHF. In nucleotides, the CDR3 is TGTGCCAGCAGCACTACAAGTAGCAATCAGCCCCAGCATTTT.

This clonotype was seen many times. V is TRBV7-9 and J is TRBJ2-5; no reliable D call. The CDR3 contains 15 residues. CDR1 and CDR2 from the germline V gene are SEHNR and FQNEAQ (reference sequence). With 3 bases removed from V and 1 base from J, the gap between germline ends came to 12 bases. The CDR3, as DNA: TGTGCCAGCAGCTTGGCAGAGTGGGCCCAAGAGACCCAGTACTTC. Residues: CASSLAEWAQETQYF.